This T cell receptor beta chain was sequenced during a study of brain metastases from non-small cell lung cancer. The study's findings and limits: Brain metastases had lower T-cell infiltration than primary tumors. TCR repertoires overlapped largely between brain metastases and matched primaries. Expanded T-cell clones appeared in 50% to 80% of brain metastases over primaries.

Comment on this clone: Its target is unknown.

J was trimmed by 0 bases and V by 4 bases; bases with no gene match: 10. Germline CDR1 reads MGHDK; CDR2 reads SYGVNS. The length of the CDR3 is 17 residues. Using immunoSEQ multiplex PCR, the repertoire was profiled, and TCRdb retains in-frame clones only, with some absent. Of over 2,000 clones listed, about 83% were seen once; the top ten hold approximately 6.8%. The chain employs TRBV25-1 and TRBJ1-2; the match to TRBD1 covers 8 bases. The receptor was derived from a donor at least 40 years old with non-small cell lung cancer. Sequenced sample: tissue from a brain metastasis. CDR3 bases: TGTGCCAGCAGTGGACTAATCGACAGGGGAGCTAACTATGGCTACACCTTC. Protein sequence: CASSGLIDRGANYGYTF.